This TCR beta chain was retrieved from a study of radiotherapy plus CTLA-4 blockade in lung cancer. Study conclusions and caveats: Expansion in blood of tumor-derived TCR clones was seen after radiotherapy plus ipilimumab.

To note about this clone: Its antigen is unknown.

The repertoire was sequenced with immunoSEQ multiplex PCR; TCRdb's copy has only in-frame clones and lacks some. The sample lists some 50,000 clones; 84% were seen once. The length of the CDR3 is 15 residues. CDR1 and CDR2 from the germline V gene are MDHEN and SYDVKM. The junction had 11 bases not matched to a gene; V was cut back by 8 bases and J by 4 bases. Patients had chemo-refractory metastatic non-small-cell lung cancer and received focal radiation plus CTLA-4 blockade that used ipilimumab. The J gene is TRBJ2-5, the V gene TRBV28; the match to TRBD1 covers 9 bases. The material was peripheral blood, obtained from a patient treated with radiotherapy plus ipilimumab. This TCR was recovered from a human donor with non-small cell lung cancer whose response to radiotherapy plus ipilimumab could not be evaluated. The CDR3 coding sequence is TGTGCCAGCGGGGGGTCGGGACAGGGAACAGAGACCCAGTACTTC. This gives the protein CASGGSGQGTETQYF.